The sequence of this T cell receptor (beta chain) was determined in a study of regulatory T cells in long-lasting Graves disease. Note on this clonotype: Antigen unknown.

CDR3 regions were amplified by Arm-PCR using iRepertoire HTBI primers to build TCR beta libraries. MiXCR, applied by TCRdb to the multiplex PCR reads, yields one record per CDR3 protein. The sample yields about 610,000 distinct CDR3 sequences, roughly 16% seen once. The time point is: newly diagnosed GD, antithyroid drugs for less than 3 months. RNA isolated from PBMCs was used to make the TCR library. EDTA tubes received approximately 8.4 milliliters of collected peripheral blood. J lost 12 bases, V lost 2 bases, and 8 bases had no gene match. Germline V gives CDR1 GTSNPN, CDR2 SVGIG (reference sequence). CDR3 size: 12 residues. Points from the study as a whole: Because few samples were included, accuracy may have been lower.

This sample also belongs to another study, concerning T cells in Graves' hyperthyroidism and ophthalmopathy. As reported in that work: Ophthalmopathy was told apart from stable hyperthyroidism by a 13 V-J model.

The chain is built from TRBV30 and TRBJ1-1; TRBD1 agrees at 8 bases. This specimen consisted of peripheral blood mononuclear cells (PBMCs), obtained at new diagnosis, from a patient treated with antithyroid drugs. The source is a young man with Graves disease. The CDR3 loop reads CAWSSTGGITFF. CDR3 nucleotides: TGTGCCTGGAGTTCAACAGGGGGTATTACTTTCTTT. The entire variable domain, with the rest obtained from reference TRBV30 and TRBJ1-1, is as follows: SQTIHQWPATLVQPVGSPLSLECTVEGTSNPNLYWYRQAAGRGLQLLFYSVGIGQISSEVPQNLSASRPQDRQFILSSKKLLLSDSGFYLCAWSSTGGITFFGQGTRLTVV.